The present T cell receptor beta chain was sequenced within a study of blood T cell repertoires in COVID-19. Overall study: Spain, Italy and the United States supplied samples that represented acute and convalescent COVID-19. T cells, B-cell-depleted T cells, or PBMCs supplied cDNA or gDNA.

Trimming cost V 1 base and J 5 bases; bases outside gene matches: 1. Germline values: CDR1 LGHDT, CDR2 YNNKEL (reference sequence). CDR3 length: 15 amino acids. Source study methods: Using reference gene primer amplification, nucleated cell counts were estimated. Generated by immunoSEQ multiplex PCR, the TCRdb table keeps only in-frame clones and is missing some. V, J and clone size were drawn from that table, and D and trimming were deduced from the DNA. Altogether over 200,000 clones are present, 80% to 85% being singletons, with the ten largest covering approximately 18%. This TCR was recovered from a woman over 75 with active or convalescent COVID-19. The chain carries TRBV3-1 (or the pseudogene TRBV3-2) and TRBJ2-1; TRBD2 aligns across 11 bases. The source material was peripheral blood. CDR3: CASSQGLAGNNEQFF. The CDR3 nucleotides read TGTGCCAGCAGCCAAGGACTAGCGGGGAACAATGAGCAGTTCTTC.